The entry below gives a single TCR beta chain sequence along with its context. What it recognizes is unknown. Genomic DNA belonging to each subset was distributed in equal measure over several immunoSEQ plates. The repertoire was sequenced with immunoSEQ multiplex PCR; TCRdb's copy has only in-frame clones and lacks some. Of approximately 1.1 million clones listed, around 82% were seen once; the top ten hold 0.5% to 0.6%. The donors, healthy adults who were HIV-negative, had experienced no recent acute infections or vaccinations. The sample originates from a study of shared clonotypes between healthy human individuals. The study, taken as a whole, reports: Naive subsets, compared against memory subsets, generally had larger estimated richness values. A handful of donors held around 5% of naive CD4 clonotypes in common.

Trimming shortened V by 3 bases and J by 5 bases, and 13 bases separated the two germline ends. Germline V gene data show CDR1 as SGHTA and CDR2 as FQGNSA. The CDR3 is 15 residues long. The specimen was memory CD4+ T cells from PBMCs. The subset denotes: CD45RA-negative fraction. The clonotype originates from a man between 18 and 35 years old in good health. Some clones in this sample may be carry-over from other donors' samples. The chain recombines TRBV7-2 with TRBJ2-2; maybe TRBD2 (7 bases). The CDR3 DNA follows: TGTGCCAGCAGCTTTCGAGGGGGAGGGACCGGGGAGCTGTTTTTT. Translating gives CASSFRGGGTGELFF.